The source of this TCR beta chain is a study of T cell repertoires in cytomegalovirus infection. Study in general: CMV infection plus the matching HLA type was flagged by public TCR beta signatures. Study-wide findings and caveats: CMV-specific HLA-C-restricted TCR beta clonotypes dominated the ex vivo response.

CDR3 length: 13 amino acids. Trimming took off 0 bases at V and 8 bases at J, with 8 bases between the two ends. The germline V gene has CDR1 MGHRA and CDR2 YSYEKL. TCRdb re-derived calls from the reads in MiXCR, one entry per CDR3 protein. The profile shows under 850,000 distinct CDR3 sequences, about 30% of them singletons. To note about this clonotype: Its target is unknown.

The source material was cultured PBMCs, sampled from culture after CMV antigen stimulation. The receptor's source is a human donor in good health (CMV status not recorded). Some clones in this sample may be carry-over from other donors' samples. The chain joins TRBV4-1 to TRBJ2-1; D ambiguous. The CDR3 coding sequence is TGCGCCAGCAGCCAAGAGGGGATCCATGAGCAGTTCTTC. It encodes CASSQEGIHEQFF.